The entry below gives a single T cell receptor (beta chain) sequence along with its context. These data originate in a study of blood T cell repertoires in COVID-19. Study overall: COVID-19 samples from acute and convalescent phases originated in the United States, Italy and Spain. From T cells, B-cell-depleted T cells, or PBMCs came the material, which was cDNA or gDNA.

This CDR3 comprises 15 residues. J was trimmed by 6 bases and V by 2 bases; bases with no gene match: 9. Germline CDR1 MGHDK, CDR2 SYGVNS. In the authors' methods: Nucleated cell counts were estimated from reference gene primer amplification. Method: immunoSEQ multiplex PCR; TCRdb's copy keeps in-frame clones and lacks some. Clonal size and the V and J genes are those of that table, whereas D and trimming came from the DNA. The sample consists of roughly 15,000 clones, approximately 84% of them appearing once. This TCR came from a human donor in a cohort sampled during active COVID-19. The chain links TRBV25-1 to TRBJ2-7, with 8 bases that match TRBD1. Material: peripheral blood. CDR3 region: CASSERQGRGSEQYF. As DNA, the CDR3 is TGTGCCAGCAGTGAACGACAGGGGCGGGGCTCCGAGCAGTACTTC.